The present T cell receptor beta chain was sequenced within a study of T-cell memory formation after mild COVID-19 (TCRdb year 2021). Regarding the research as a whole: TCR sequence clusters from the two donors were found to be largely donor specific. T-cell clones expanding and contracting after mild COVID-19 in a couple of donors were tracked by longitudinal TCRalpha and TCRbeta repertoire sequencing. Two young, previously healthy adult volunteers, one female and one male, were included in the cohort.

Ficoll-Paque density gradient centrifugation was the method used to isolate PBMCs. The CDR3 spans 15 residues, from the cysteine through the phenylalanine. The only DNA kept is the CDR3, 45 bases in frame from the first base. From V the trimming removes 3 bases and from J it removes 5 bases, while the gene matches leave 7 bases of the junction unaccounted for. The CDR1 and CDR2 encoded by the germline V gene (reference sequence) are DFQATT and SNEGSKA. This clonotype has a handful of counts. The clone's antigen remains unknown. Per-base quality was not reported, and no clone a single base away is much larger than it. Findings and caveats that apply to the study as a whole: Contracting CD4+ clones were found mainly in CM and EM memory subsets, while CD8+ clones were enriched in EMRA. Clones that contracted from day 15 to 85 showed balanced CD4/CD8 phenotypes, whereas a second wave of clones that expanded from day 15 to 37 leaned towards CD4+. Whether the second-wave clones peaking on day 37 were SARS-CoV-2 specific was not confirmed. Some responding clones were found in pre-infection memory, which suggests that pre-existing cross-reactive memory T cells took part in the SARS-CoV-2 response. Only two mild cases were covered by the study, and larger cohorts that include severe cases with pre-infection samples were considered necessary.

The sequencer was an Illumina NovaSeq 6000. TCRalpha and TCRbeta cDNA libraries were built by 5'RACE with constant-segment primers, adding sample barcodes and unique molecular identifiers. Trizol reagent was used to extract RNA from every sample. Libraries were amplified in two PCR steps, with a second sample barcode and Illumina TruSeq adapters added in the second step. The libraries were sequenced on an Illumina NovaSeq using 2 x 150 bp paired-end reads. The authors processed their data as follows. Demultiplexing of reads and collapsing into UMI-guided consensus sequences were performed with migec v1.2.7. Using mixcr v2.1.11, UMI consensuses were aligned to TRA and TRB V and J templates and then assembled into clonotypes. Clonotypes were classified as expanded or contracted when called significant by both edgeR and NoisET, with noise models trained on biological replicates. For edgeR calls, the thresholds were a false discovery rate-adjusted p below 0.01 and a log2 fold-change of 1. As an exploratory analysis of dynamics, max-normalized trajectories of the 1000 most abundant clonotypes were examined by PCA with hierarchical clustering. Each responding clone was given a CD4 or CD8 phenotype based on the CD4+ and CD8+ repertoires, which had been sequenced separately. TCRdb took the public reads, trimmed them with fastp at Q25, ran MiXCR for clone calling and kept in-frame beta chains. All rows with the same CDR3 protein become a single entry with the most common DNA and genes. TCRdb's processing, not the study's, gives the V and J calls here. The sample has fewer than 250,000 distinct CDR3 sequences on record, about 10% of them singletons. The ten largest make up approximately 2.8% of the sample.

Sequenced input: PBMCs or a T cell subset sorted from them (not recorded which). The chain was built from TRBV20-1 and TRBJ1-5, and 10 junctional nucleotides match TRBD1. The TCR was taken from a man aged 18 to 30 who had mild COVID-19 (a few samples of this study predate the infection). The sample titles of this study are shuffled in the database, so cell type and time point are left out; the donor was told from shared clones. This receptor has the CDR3 CSASGGTGAYQPQHF. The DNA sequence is TGCAGTGCTAGTGGTGGGACAGGGGCATATCAGCCCCAGCATTTT.